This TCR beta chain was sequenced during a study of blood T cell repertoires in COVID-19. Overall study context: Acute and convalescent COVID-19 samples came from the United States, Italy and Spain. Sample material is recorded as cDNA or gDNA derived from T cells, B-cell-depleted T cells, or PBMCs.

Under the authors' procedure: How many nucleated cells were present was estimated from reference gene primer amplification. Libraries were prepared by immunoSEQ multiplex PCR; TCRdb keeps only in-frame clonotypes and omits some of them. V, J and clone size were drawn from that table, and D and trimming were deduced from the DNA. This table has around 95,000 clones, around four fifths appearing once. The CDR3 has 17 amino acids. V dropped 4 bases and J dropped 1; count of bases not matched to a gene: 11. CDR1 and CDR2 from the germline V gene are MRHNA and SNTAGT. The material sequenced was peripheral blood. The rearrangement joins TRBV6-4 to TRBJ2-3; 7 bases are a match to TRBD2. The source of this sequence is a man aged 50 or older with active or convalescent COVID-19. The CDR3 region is CASSGGSVGGGTDTQYF. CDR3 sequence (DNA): TGTGCCAGCAGTGGAGGAAGTGTGGGAGGGGGCACAGATACGCAGTATTTT.